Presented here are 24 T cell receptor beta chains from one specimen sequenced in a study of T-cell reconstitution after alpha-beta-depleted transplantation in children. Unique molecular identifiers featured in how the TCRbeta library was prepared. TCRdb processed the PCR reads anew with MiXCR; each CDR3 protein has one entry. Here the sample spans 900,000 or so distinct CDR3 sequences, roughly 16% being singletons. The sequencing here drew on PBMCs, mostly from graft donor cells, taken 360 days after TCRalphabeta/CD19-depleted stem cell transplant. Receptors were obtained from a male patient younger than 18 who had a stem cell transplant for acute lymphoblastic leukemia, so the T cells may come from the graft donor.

The CDR3: CSAMEDMNTEAFF. The CDR3 DNA sequence: TGCAGTGCTATGGAGGACATGAACACTGAAGCTTTCTTT. The chain carries TRBV20-1 and TRBJ1-1, with a weak D call TRBD1 (5 bases). Germline CDR1 reads DFQATT; CDR2 reads SNEGSKA (reference sequence). The V and J ends lost 4 bases and 0 bases respectively, with 9 bases between them. The CDR3 contains 13 residues.

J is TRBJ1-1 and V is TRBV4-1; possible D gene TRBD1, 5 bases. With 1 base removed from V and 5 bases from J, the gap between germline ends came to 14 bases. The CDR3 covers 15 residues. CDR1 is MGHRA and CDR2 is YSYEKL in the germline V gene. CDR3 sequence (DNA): TGCGCCAGCAGCCAAGCGGGCAGGGCGGGGACTGAAGCTTTCTTT. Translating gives CASSQAGRAGTEAFF.

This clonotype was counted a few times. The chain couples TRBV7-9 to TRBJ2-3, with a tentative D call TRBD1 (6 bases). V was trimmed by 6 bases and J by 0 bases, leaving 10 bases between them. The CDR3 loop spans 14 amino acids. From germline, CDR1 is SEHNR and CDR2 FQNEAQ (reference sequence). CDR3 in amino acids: CASRLTGSTDTQYF. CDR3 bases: TGTGCCAGCAGGTTAACAGGGAGCACAGATACGCAGTATTTT.

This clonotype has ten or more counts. The CDR3 spells CASSQMAGGAYEQYF. CDR3 nucleotides: TGTGCCAGCAGCCAAATGGCGGGAGGGGCCTACGAGCAGTACTTC. The chain combines TRBV4-2 with TRBJ2-7; 9 bases map to TRBD2. V dropped 2 bases and J dropped 2; count of bases not matched to a gene: 4. This CDR3 is 15 amino acids long. Germline V gives CDR1 LGHNA, CDR2 YNFKEQ.

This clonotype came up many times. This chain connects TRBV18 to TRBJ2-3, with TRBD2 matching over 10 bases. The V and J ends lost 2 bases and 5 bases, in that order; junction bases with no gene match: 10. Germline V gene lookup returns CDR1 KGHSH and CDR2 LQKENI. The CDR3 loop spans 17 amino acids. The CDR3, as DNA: TGTGCCAGCTCACCAGGCACTAGCGGGAACTACCTAGATACGCAGTATTTT. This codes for CASSPGTSGNYLDTQYF.

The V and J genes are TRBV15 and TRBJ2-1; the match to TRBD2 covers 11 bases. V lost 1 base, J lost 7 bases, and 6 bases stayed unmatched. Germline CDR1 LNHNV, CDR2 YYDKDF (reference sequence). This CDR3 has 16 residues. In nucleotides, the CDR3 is TGTGCCACCAGCAGAGGTTTTAGCGGGAGGGGGAATGAGCAGTTCTTC. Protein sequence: CATSRGFSGRGNEQFF.

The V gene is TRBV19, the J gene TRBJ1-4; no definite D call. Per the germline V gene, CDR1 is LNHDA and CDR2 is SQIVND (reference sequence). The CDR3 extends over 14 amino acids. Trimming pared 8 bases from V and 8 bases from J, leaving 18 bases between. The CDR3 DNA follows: TGTGCCAGTCATTCGGCGGGTAACTACGAAAAACTGTTTTTT. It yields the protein CASHSAGNYEKLFF.

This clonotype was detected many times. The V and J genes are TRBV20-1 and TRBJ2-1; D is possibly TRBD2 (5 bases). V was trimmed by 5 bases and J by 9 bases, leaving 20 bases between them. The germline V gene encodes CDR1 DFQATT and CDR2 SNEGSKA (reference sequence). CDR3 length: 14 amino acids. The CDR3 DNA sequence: TGCAGTGCTGCCTACGGGATTTTTTCCAGTGAGCAGTTCTTC. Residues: CSAAYGIFSSEQFF.

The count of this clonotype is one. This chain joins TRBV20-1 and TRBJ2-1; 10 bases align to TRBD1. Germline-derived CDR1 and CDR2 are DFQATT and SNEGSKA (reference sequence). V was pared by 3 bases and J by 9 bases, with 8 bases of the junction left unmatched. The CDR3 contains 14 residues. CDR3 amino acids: CSASRDRGGSEQFF. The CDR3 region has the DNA TGCAGTGCTAGCAGGGACAGGGGTGGAAGTGAGCAGTTCTTC.

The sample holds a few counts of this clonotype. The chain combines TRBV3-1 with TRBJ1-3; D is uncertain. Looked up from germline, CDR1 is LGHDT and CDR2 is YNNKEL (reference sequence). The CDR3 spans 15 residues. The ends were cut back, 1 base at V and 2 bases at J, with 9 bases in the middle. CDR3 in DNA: TGTGCCAGCAGCCAAGTTCTGACACCTGGAAACACCATATATTTT. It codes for CASSQVLTPGNTIYF.

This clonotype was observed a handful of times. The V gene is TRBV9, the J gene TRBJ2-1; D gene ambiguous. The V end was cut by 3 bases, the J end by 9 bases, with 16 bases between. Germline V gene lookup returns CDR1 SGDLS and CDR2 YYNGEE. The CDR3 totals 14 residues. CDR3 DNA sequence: TGTGCCAGCAGCGCTTTGACTCGTGCGATTGAGCAGTTCTTC. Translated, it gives CASSALTRAIEQFF.

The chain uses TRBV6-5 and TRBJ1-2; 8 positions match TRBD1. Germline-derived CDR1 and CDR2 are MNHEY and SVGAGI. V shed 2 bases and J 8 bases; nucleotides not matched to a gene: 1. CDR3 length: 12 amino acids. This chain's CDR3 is CASSYGTGGYTF. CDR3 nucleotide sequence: TGTGCCAGCAGTTACGGGACAGGAGGCTACACCTTC.

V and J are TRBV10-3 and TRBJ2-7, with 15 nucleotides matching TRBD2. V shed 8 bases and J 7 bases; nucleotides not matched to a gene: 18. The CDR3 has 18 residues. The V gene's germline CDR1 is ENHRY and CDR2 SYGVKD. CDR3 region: CAIGRTGLAGGLRGEQYF. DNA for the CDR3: TGTGCCATCGGCAGGACGGGACTAGCGGGAGGTCTACGAGGTGAGCAGTACTTC.

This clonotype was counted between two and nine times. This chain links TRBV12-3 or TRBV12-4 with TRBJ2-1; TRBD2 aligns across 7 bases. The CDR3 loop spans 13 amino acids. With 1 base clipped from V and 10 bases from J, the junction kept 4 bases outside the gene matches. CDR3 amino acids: CASSLESGREQFF. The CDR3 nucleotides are TGTGCCAGCAGTTTAGAGTCCGGGAGGGAGCAGTTCTTC.

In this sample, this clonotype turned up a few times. CDR3 protein: CSADRGVRYNEQFF. In DNA, the CDR3 is TGCAGTGCAGACAGGGGCGTAAGGTACAATGAGCAGTTCTTC. The rearrangement links TRBV20-1 to TRBJ2-1; TRBD1 agrees at 8 bases. Trimming took 6 bases from V and 4 from J; bases not matched to a gene: 8. CDR3 length: 14 residues. CDR1 is DFQATT and CDR2 is SNEGSKA in the germline V gene (reference sequence).

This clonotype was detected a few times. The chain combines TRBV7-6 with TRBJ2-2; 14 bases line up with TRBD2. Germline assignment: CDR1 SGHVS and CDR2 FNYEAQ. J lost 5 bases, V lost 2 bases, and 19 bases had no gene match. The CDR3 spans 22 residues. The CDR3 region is CASSLRYRGTSGSPLGTGELFF. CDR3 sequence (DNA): TGTGCCAGCAGCTTACGCTATCGCGGGACTAGCGGGAGTCCTCTCGGGACCGGGGAGCTGTTTTTT.

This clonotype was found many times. The CDR3 bases are TGTGCCAGCAGCGTAGGACTAGCGGGAGTTAATGAGCAGTTCTTC. Residues: CASSVGLAGVNEQFF. The chain recombines TRBV9 with TRBJ2-1; 12 bases are a match to TRBD2. The germline CDR1 and CDR2 sequences are SGDLS and YYNGEE. The V segment lost 0 bases and the J segment 7 bases; nucleotides outside the gene matches: 2. CDR3 size: 15 residues.

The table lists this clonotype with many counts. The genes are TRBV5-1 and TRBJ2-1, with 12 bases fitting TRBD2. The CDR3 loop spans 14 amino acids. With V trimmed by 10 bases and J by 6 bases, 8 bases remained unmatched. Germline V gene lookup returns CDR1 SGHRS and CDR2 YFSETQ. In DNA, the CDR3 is TGCGCCTCCCGGGCTAGCGGGAGGGTCAATGAGCAGTTCTTC. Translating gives CASRASGRVNEQFF.

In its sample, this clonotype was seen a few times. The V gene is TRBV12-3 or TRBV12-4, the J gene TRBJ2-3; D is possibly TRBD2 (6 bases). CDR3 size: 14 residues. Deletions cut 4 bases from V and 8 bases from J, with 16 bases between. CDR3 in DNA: TGTGCCAGCAGTTACGGGAGAGGGCTCACTACGCAGTATTTT. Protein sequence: CASSYGRGLTTQYF.

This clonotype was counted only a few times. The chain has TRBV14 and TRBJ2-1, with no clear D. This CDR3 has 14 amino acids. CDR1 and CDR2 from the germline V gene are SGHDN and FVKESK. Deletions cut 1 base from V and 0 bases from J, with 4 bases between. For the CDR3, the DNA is TGTGCCAGCAGCCAAGTTGTCTCCTACAATGAGCAGTTCTTC. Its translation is CASSQVVSYNEQFF.

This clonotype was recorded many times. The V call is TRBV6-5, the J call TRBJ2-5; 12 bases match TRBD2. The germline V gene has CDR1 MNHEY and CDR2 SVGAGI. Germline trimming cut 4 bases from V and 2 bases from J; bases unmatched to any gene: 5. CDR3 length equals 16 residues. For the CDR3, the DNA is TGTGCCAGCAGTTCCCTAGCGGGAGGGTCACAAGAGACCCAGTACTTC. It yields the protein CASSSLAGGSQETQYF.

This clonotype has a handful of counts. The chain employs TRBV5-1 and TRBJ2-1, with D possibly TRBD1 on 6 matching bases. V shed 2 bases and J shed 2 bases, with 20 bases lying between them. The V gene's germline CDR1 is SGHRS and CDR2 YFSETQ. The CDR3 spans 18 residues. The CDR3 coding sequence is TGCGCCAGCAGCTTACACCAAAGAACAGGGATACCCTACAATGAGCAGTTCTTC. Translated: CASSLHQRTGIPYNEQFF. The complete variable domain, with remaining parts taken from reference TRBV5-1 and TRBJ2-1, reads KAGVTQTPRYLIKTRGQQVTLSCSPISGHRSVSWYQQTPGQGLQFLFEYFSETQRNKGNFPGRFSGRQFSNSRSEMNVSTLELGDSALYLCASSLHQRTGIPYNEQFFGPGTRLTVL.

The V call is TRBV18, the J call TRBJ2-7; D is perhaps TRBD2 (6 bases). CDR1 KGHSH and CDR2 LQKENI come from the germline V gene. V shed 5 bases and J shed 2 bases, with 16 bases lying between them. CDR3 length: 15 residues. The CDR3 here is CASSGPGRYTYEQYF. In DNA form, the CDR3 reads TGTGCCAGCTCAGGCCCCGGGAGATATACCTACGAGCAGTACTTC.

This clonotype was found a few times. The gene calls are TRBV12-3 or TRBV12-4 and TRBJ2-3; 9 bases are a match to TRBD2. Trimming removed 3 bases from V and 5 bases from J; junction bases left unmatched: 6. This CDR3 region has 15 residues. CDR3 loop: CASSFFSGSQDTQYF. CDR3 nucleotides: TGTGCCAGCAGTTTCTTTAGCGGGAGTCAAGATACGCAGTATTTT.